The clone carrying this T cell receptor beta chain was seen more than once but under ten times. Its antigen is unidentified. Cells sorted as Tregs were CD4+, CD25+ and CD127-/low. V trimming: 0 bases; J trimming: 7 bases; junction bases outside the gene matches: 8. Per the germline V gene, CDR1 is LGHNA and CDR2 is YNFKEQ. CDR3 length: 16 amino acids. Study-level results: Larger-cohort validation covered only one TCR beta V-J rearrangement. Tumor memory CD4+ T cell TCR gene usage clustered with blood and lymph node memory CD4+ cells and lymph node naive CD4+ cells. Tumor Tregs overlapped most with tumor, then blood, naive CD4+ cells.

TCRdb re-analysed the 5' RACE reads in MiXCR, keeping a single row per CDR3 protein. The sample yields approximately 58,000 distinct CDR3 sequences, approximately 26% seen once. Sequenced sample: tumor-infiltrating Tregs sorted from the breast tumor. V gene TRBV4-2 combines with J gene TRBJ2-7; TRBD2 aligns across 11 bases. The clonotype comes from a female donor with breast cancer. The CDR3 bases are TGTGCCAGCAGCCAAGATGGTAGCGGGAGGGTGCGGGAGCAGTACTTC. Translated: CASSQDGSGRVREQYF.